This T cell receptor beta chain was identified in a study of Ad26.COV2.S vaccination and SARS-CoV-2 variants listed by TCRdb under 2021. Background on the whole study: Vaccine-arm donors came from COV1001, a multicentre, randomized, double-blind, placebo-controlled phase I-IIa trial of Ad26.COV2.S in healthy adults. Dosing of Ad26.COV2.S was intramuscular, at either 5x10^10 or 1x10^11 viral particles, delivered as one shot or as two shots spaced 56 days apart. The specificity and breadth of SARS-CoV-2-reactive T cell receptors after Ad26.COV2.S vaccination were assessed by TCRbeta repertoire sequencing. A total of 32 samples were included in the TCR-sequenced set, comprising around 19 Ad26.COV2.S vaccine recipients, 5 placebo recipients and 8 SARS-CoV-2 convalescent individuals. Trial participants were randomized into five groups of five, in which low-dose or high-dose Ad26.COV2.S was given once or twice, or placebo was given on both occasions. Blinding of investigators to trial group allocation was maintained during experiments and outcome assessment.

This clone occurred a few times. What this receptor recognizes is not known. Per-base quality was not reported, and no clone a single base away is much larger than it. The CDR3 has 14 amino acids, counting the end cysteine and phenylalanine. The sequence is cut down to CDR3 DNA, 42 bases in frame from base 1. The germline ends are 13 bases apart after V is trimmed by 1 base and J by 6 bases. CDR1 and CDR2, looked up from the germline V gene (reference sequence), are GTSNPN and SVGIG. The treatment or condition label corresponds to: roughly 20 received Ad26.COV2.S at low or high dose, single or two shots; about five received placebo; per-sample allocation not given. Repertoires of vaccine and placebo recipients were sequenced from samples taken on day 63 after the first injection. Between 29 July and 7 August 2020, Cohort 1b enrolled about two dozen adults aged 18-55 years at one site in Boston, USA. As a vaccine, Ad26.COV2.S was a replication-incompetent adenovirus type 26 vector that expressed a prefusion-stabilized SARS-CoV-2 spike protein derived from the original Wuhan strain.

The immunoSEQ Assay was the method used to sequence TCRbeta CDR3 regions. After extraction, genomic DNA underwent amplification by bias-controlled multiplex PCR, followed by high-throughput sequencing. The authors processed their data as follows. To quantify the absolute abundance of every unique TCRbeta CDR3 region, sequences were collapsed and filtered. T cell fraction was estimated by normalizing TCRbeta template counts to usable DNA, which was measured by amplifying reference genes present in all nucleated cells. Repertoire TCRs were annotated as SARS-CoV-2-specific by exact matching of V gene, CDR3 amino acid sequence and J gene to a known reactive TCR set. The reference SARS-CoV-2 TCR set came from MIRA and was filtered for enrichment in COVID-19-positive ImmuneCODE repertoires, removing public or cross-reactive TCRs. Using the MIRA antigens, annotated TCRs were further analysed by specific ORF or by position within an ORF. Breadth was defined as annotated unique rearrangements over total unique productive rearrangements; depth was the summed frequency of those rearrangements. Group comparisons of TCR breadth used two-sided Wilcoxon rank-sum tests. In its TCRdb copy, this immuneACCESS table keeps in-frame sequences only and misses some clones. Where compared with another copy, unresolved V genes explain less than half of these, and the others have no known cause. The D gene and trimming were derived from the DNA, and the V and J assignments and clone size from that table. This sample is represented by approximately 360,000 clones; around 82% of them were singletons. The ten largest clones represent 7% to 9.5% of the sample.

Broader findings and caveats from the paper: Non-spike TCR breadth was comparable between vaccine and placebo recipients, consistent with the vaccine containing only spike. After vaccination, spike-specific CD8+ and CD4+ T cell responses were reported to show substantial breadth. The study was not powered for comparison of responses between vaccine doses or regimens. The authors noted that total T cell responses may have been underestimated by the TCR breadth and depth analyses. Higher spike-specific TCR breadth was observed in Ad26.COV2.S recipients than in placebo recipients (P = 0.0014).

This TCR was recovered from a person between 18 and 60 years old who received the Ad26.COV2.S COVID-19 vaccine or a placebo. This specimen was peripheral blood, taken in a trial of Ad26.COV2.S vaccine versus placebo. The chain is assembled from TRBV30 and TRBJ1-5; matching of 5 bases hints at TRBD1 as the D gene. The DNA reads TGTGCCTGGAGTGGGGGCCAGCCGGGTCAGCCCCAGCATTTT. It specifies CAWSGGQPGQPQHF.